This TCR beta chain was identified in a study of cytomegalovirus exposure and HLA in healthy donors. The CDR3 is made up of 11 amino acids. Trimming shortened V by 1 base and J by 7 bases, and 5 bases separated the two germline ends. Germline V CDR1 and CDR2: SGHKS, YYEKEE (reference sequence). This clone was counted a single time. The PCR made use of 60 Vbeta and 13 Jbeta primers. Profiled with immunoSEQ multiplex PCR; TCRdb holds only in-frame clones, not every one. The data hold over 110,000 clones, with around 80% observed a single time. The sequenced sample consisted of PBMCs. The receptor's source is a male donor in good health and CMV-seropositive. The chain combines TRBV5-5 with TRBJ2-5, with unresolved D. Written as DNA, the CDR3 is TGTGCCAGCAGCTTGACTGGGACCCAGTACTTC. It encodes CASSLTGTQYF.